The 10 T cell receptor beta chains presented below share a single source sample, sequenced in a study of blood T cells in healthy people across ages (dated by TCRdb to about 2015). Libraries came from 5' RACE. The listed sequencing device is Illumina HiSeq 2500. The second PCR ran for about 7 to 11 cycles and used a J-beta primer mix along with a sample-barcoded 5' primer. TCRdb cleaned the public reads at Q25 with fastp, built clones with MiXCR and kept in-frame beta chains. Rows with a matching CDR3 protein are joined into one entry that keeps the most common DNA and genes. The sample data list some 790,000 distinct CDR3 sequences, and under 35% of these were observed just once. Roughly 17% of the sample is held by the ten biggest clonotypes. Material: blood. All receptors come from a woman of 80 years or more in good health.

To note about this clonotype: Relative to the germline gene, one junction end is altered; a read error may explain this. In DNA, the CDR3 is TGTGTCAGCAGCTCGGGACTAGCTGTACAAGAGACCCAGTACTTC. Encoded protein: CVSSSGLAVQETQYF. The rearrangement uses TRBV11-3 and TRBJ2-5; TRBD2 matches 9 bases. CDR1 and CDR2 (germline): SGHNT, YENEEA. There are 15 residues in the CDR3. The whole variable domain, remainder taken from reference TRBV11-3 and TRBJ2-5, is EAGVVQSPRYKIIEKKQPVAFWCNPISGHNTLYWYLQNLGQGPELLIRYENEEAVDDSQLPKDRFSAERLKGVDSTLKIQPAELGDSAVYLCVSSSGLAVQETQYFGPGTRLLVL.

This clonotype was counted between two and nine times. The gene calls are TRBV29-1 and TRBJ2-1, with D possibly TRBD2 on 6 matching bases. Trimming removed 6 bases from V and 9 bases from J, with 12 bases in between. In germline, CDR1 is SQVTM, CDR2 ANQGSEA. CDR3 length: 11 residues. The CDR3 loop reads CSVGGDGEQFF. The CDR3 DNA reads TGCAGCGTGGGGGGTGACGGTGAGCAGTTCTTC.

The V gene is TRBV7-6, the J gene TRBJ1-1; D remains ambiguous. Germline V gene lookup returns CDR1 SGHVS and CDR2 FNYEAQ. The CDR3 length is 14 residues. Trimming removed 0 bases from V and 6 bases from J, with 11 bases in between. Written as DNA, the CDR3 is TGTGCCAGCAGCTTAGCGCCAGGTACGGCTGAAGCTTTCTTT. Amino acid sequence: CASSLAPGTAEAFF.

This clonotype was seen at least ten times. This chain joins TRBV3-1 and TRBJ2-3; D gene uncertain. This CDR3 is built from 17 residues. V was cut by 4 bases and J by 2 bases, with 19 bases left in between. Germline CDR1 reads LGHDT; CDR2 reads YNNKEL (reference sequence). The CDR3 DNA follows: TGTGCCAGCAGCCGGCGACGAAAAGCCACAGCCACAGATACGCAGTATTTT. Amino acid sequence: CASSRRRKATATDTQYF.

The sample holds many counts of this clonotype. Just one base apart from a much larger clone, this may be a read error. The chain has TRBV6-2 or TRBV6-3 and TRBJ2-7; D is ambiguous. Germline-derived CDR1 and CDR2 are MNHEY and SVGEGT. This CDR3 contains 13 residues. V dropped 2 bases and J dropped 4 bases, with 9 bases sitting between them. CDR3 in amino acids: CASSYLSCYEQYF. In DNA form, the CDR3 reads TGTGCCAGCAGTTACCTATCATGTTACGAGCAGTACTTC.

This clonotype appeared many times. V and J are TRBV7-6 and TRBJ2-1; D is perhaps TRBD1 (5 bases). CDR3 length: 16 residues. Germline-derived CDR1 and CDR2 are SGHVS and FNYEAQ. Trimming took off 0 bases at V and 3 bases at J, with 12 bases between the two ends. As DNA, the CDR3 is TGTGCCAGCAGCTTAGCGGTAGGGGCGGTCTACAATGAGCAGTTCTTC. This sequence encodes CASSLAVGAVYNEQFF.

This chain uses TRBV2 with TRBJ2-6, with no clear D. CDR1 is SNHLY, CDR2 FYNNEI, per germline. The CDR3 is made up of 14 amino acids. Between the trimmed V and J ends, which lost 4 bases and 2 bases, there was a span of 6 bases. CDR3 in amino acids: CASSVVTGANVLTF. The CDR3 DNA reads as TGTGCCAGCAGTGTGGTGACTGGGGCCAACGTCCTGACTTTC.

As for this clonotype: A much larger clone lies one base from this, so it may be a read error. The chain combines TRBV29-1 with TRBJ1-2; D might be TRBD1 (5 bases). Germline V gives CDR1 SQVTM, CDR2 ANQGSEA. Between the trimmed V and J ends, which lost 3 bases and 8 bases, there was a span of 22 bases. The CDR3 is 15 amino acids. Here the CDR3 DNA reads TGCAGCGTTGATACGGAGAGGGGCCCGTCTGCGGGCTACACCTTC. Translated, it gives CSVDTERGPSAGYTF.

This clonotype was seen more than once but under ten times. Given a much more abundant clone one base away, this may be a read error. The V call is TRBV27, the J call TRBJ2-7; D is possibly TRBD1 or TRBD2 (6 bases each). Germline values: CDR1 MNHEY, CDR2 SMNVEV (reference sequence). The CDR3 spans 15 residues. CDR3 coding DNA: TGTGCCAGCAGTCCGACCATTCGACAGGAGGGCGAGCGGTACTTC. Protein sequence: CASSPTIRQEGERYF.

This clonotype has a count of ten or more. The chain employs TRBV7-2 and TRBJ2-7; D is perhaps TRBD2 (6 bases). V was trimmed by 5 bases and J by 2 bases, leaving 13 bases between them. From germline, CDR1 is SGHTA and CDR2 FQGNSA. CDR3 length: 14 amino acids. The CDR3 coding sequence is TGTGCCAGCAGCAAGGGAGGATCAGCCTACGAGCAGTACTTC. It specifies CASSKGGSAYEQYF.